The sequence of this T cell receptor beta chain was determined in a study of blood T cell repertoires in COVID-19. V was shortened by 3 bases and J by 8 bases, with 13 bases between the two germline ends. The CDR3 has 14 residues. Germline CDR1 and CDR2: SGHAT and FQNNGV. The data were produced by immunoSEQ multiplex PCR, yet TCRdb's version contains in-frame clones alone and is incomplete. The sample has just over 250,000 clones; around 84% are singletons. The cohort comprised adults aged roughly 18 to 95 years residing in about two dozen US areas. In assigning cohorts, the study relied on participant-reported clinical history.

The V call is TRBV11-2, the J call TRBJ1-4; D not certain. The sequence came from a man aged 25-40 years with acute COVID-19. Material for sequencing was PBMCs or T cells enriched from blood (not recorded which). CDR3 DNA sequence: TGTGCCAGCAGCTTGCTGGGGTCGGGAGAAAAACTGTTTTTT. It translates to CASSLLGSGEKLFF.